This entry describes one T cell receptor (beta chain). Time point meaning: peripheral blood 6 weeks after treatment start. Synthetic TCR analog templates were added to each PCR reaction. TCRdb keeps only in-frame clones here, not all; method: immunoSEQ multiplex PCR. Here the sample spans about 38,000 clones, approximately 86% being singletons. The data belong to a study of PD-L1 blockade in urothelial cancer. J lost 2 bases, V lost 7 bases, and 14 bases had no gene match. The length of the CDR3 is 18 residues. The germline CDR1 and CDR2 sequences are LNHDA and SQIVND (reference sequence). This TCR derives from a man in his fifties or sixties with urothelial cancer. The sequencing here drew on PBMCs, taken around atezolizumab (anti-PD-L1) treatment. The chain couples TRBV19 to TRBJ1-5; 10 nucleotides line up with TRBD1. Here the CDR3 reads CASIPRRTGGTGNQPQHF. The CDR3 region has the DNA TGTGCCAGTATCCCGAGAAGGACAGGGGGGACTGGCAATCAGCCCCAGCATTTT.